This T cell receptor (beta chain) was profiled in a study of blood T cell repertoires in COVID-19. Per the original data handling: Amplification from reference gene primers served as the basis for estimated nucleated cell counts. Some clones are missing from TCRdb's copy, which holds only in-frame ones; the method was immunoSEQ multiplex PCR. V and J calls and clone size follow that table, whereas D and trimming were derived from the DNA. This table has 300,000 to 350,000 clones, 90% to 95% appearing once. Participants spanned ages 18 to 89 years and resided in around 25 US areas. Each participant's cohort was designated according to participant-reported clinical history. There are 15 residues in the CDR3. The V and J ends lost 2 bases and 4 bases respectively, with 12 bases between them. CDR1 and CDR2 from the germline V gene are SGHTA and FQGNSA.

This TCR was sampled from a woman aged 30 to 39 who had been exposed to COVID-19. V usage is TRBV7-2 and J usage is TRBJ1-3; TRBD1 is a possible D gene (6 bases). Sequenced sample: PBMCs or T cells enriched from blood (not recorded which). CDR3 nucleotides: TGTGCCAGCAGCTTACAGGGGTTCTCCGGAAACACCATATATTTT. Translated, it gives CASSLQGFSGNTIYF.